This entry describes one TCR beta chain. This specimen belongs to a study of T cells in Graves' hyperthyroidism and ophthalmopathy. Hyperthyroidism in the patients, aged 18 to 65, was newly diagnosed and under 2 months in duration. Exclusion of a patient resulted from uncontrolled infection, other autoimmune disease, pregnancy or lactation. PBMCs came from around 10 ml fresh peripheral blood. There are 15 residues in the CDR3. V was pared by 5 bases and J by 0 bases, with 12 bases between. The germline gives CDR1 SGHTA, CDR2 FQGTGA. The TCR beta CDR3 regions underwent amplification using RNA transcripts as the source. The HTBI set primed first-round TCR CDR3 RT-PCR. TCRdb passed the multiplex PCR reads through MiXCR, listing each CDR3 protein once. The table includes more than 300,000 distinct CDR3 sequences, approximately 15% detected once.

This chain uses TRBV7-3 with TRBJ2-3, with a tentative D call TRBD1 (5 bases). What was sequenced was blood. This sequence originates from a woman in her sixties with Graves' hyperthyroidism. Here the CDR3 DNA reads TGTGCCAGCAGCCCAAACAGGAGAAGCACAGATACGCAGTATTTT. As protein: CASSPNRRSTDTQYF. Looking up the rest from reference TRBV7-3 and TRBJ2-3 gives the full variable domain: GAGVSQTPSNKVTEKGKYVELRCDPISGHTALYWYRQSLGQGPEFLIYFQGTGAADDSGLPNDRFFAVRPEGSVSTLKIQRTERGDSAVYLCASSPNRRSTDTQYFGPGTRLTVL.